The present T cell receptor beta chain was sequenced within a study of identical twins. Study outcomes and limitations: Twins showed weaker excess sharing in their beta out-of-frame sequences.

The germline V gene has CDR1 KGHDR and CDR2 SFDVKD. The CDR3 runs 16 residues. Trimming removed 6 bases from V and 0 bases from J, with 16 bases in between. There are many counts of this clonotype. Its matching antigen is unknown. TCRdb analysed the 5' RACE reads with MiXCR anew, one entry per CDR3 protein. The repertoire holds 650,000 to 800,000 distinct CDR3 sequences, with 8.6% as singletons. These data were likewise used in another study, on yellow fever vaccine responses in identical twins.

Sequencing input: PBMCs. This rearrangement joins TRBV24-1 to TRBJ2-5; unclear D gene. This clonotype was obtained from a woman in her late teens or twenties in good health. The CDR3 spells CATSSSRSWYQETQYF. The CDR3 bases are TGTGCCACCAGTTCATCCCGTTCCTGGTACCAAGAGACCCAGTACTTC.